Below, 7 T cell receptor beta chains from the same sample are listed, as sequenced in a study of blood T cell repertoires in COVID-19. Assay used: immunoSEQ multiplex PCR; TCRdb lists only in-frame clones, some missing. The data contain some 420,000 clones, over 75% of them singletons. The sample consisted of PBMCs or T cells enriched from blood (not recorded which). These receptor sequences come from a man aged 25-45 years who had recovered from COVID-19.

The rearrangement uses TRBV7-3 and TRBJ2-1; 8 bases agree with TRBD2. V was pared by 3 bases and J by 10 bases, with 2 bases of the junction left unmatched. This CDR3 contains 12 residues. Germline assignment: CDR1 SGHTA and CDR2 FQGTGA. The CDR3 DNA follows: TGTGCCAGCAGCTTTGCGGGAGGAGAGCAGTTCTTC. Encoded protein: CASSFAGGEQFF.

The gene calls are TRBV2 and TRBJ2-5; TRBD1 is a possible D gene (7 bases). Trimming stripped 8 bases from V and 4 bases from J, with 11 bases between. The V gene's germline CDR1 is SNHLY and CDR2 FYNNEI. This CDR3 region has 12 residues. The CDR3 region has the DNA TGTGCCAGCGCGGGGACAGCAGAGACCCAGTACTTC. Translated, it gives CASAGTAETQYF.

CDR3 sequence reads: CASSSGTSRAYEQYF. CDR3 coding DNA: TGTGCCAGCAGCTCCGGGACTAGTAGGGCCTACGAGCAGTACTTC. V and J are TRBV5-4 and TRBJ2-7; TRBD2 matches at 8 bases. The germline gives CDR1 SGHNT, CDR2 YYREEE (reference sequence). V trimming: 3 bases; J trimming: 2 bases; junction bases outside the gene matches: 7. The CDR3 runs to 15 residues.

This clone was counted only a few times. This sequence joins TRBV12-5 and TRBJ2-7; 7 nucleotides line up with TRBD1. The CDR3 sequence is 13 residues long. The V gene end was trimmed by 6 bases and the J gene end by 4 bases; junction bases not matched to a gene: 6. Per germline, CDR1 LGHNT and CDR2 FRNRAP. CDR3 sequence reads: CASGKDRVYEQYF. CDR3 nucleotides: TGTGCTAGTGGCAAAGACAGGGTTTACGAGCAGTACTTC.

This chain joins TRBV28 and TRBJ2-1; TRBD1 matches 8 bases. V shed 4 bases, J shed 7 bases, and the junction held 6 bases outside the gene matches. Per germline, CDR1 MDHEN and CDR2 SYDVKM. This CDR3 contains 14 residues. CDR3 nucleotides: TGTGCCAGCAGTTCGACAGGGGAGACGAATGAGCAGTTCTTC. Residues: CASSSTGETNEQFF. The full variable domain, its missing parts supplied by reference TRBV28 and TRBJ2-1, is DVKVTQSSRYLVKRTGEKVFLECVQDMDHENMFWYRQDPGLGLRLIYFSYDVKMKEKGDIPEGYSVSREKKERFSLILESASTNQTSMYLCASSSTGETNEQFFGPGTRLTVL.

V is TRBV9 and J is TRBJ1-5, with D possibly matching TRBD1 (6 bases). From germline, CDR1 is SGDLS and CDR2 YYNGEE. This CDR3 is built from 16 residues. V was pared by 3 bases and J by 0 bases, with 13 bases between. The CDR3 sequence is CASSGGQPYSNQPQHF. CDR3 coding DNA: TGTGCCAGCAGCGGCGGACAGCCTTATAGCAATCAGCCCCAGCATTTT.

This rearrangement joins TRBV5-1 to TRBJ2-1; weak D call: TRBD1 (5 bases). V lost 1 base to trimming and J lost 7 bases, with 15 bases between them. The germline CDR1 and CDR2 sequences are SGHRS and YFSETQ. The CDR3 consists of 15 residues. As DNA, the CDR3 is TGCGCCAGCAGCTTGCAGGCAATGGGGCAAAATGAGCAGTTCTTC. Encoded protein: CASSLQAMGQNEQFF.